These 13 T cell receptor beta chains were all obtained from the same sample, sequenced in a study of T-cell reconstitution after alpha-beta-depleted transplantation in children. Unique molecular identifiers tagged the TCRbeta library. From the PCR reads, TCRdb called clonotypes with MiXCR, one entry per CDR3 protein. The sample includes about 980,000 distinct CDR3 sequences, roughly 29% of them seen just once. The input for sequencing was PBMCs, mostly from graft donor cells, taken 360 days after TCRalphabeta/CD19-depleted stem cell transplant. These receptors were taken from a boy younger than two who had a stem cell transplant for SCID, so the T cells may come from the graft donor.

There are a few counts of this clonotype. The chain couples TRBV20-1 to TRBJ2-3, with 8 bases lining up with TRBD2. This CDR3 comprises 17 residues. Germline CDR1 is DFQATT and CDR2 is SNEGSKA (reference sequence). J gave up 2 bases and V 0 bases, and 10 bases lay outside the gene matches. The CDR3 region has the DNA TGCAGTGCTAGAGATCTGGAAAGCGGGGGATACACAGATACGCAGTATTTT. It yields the protein CSARDLESGGYTDTQYF.

This clonotype was seen more than once but under ten times. The chain links TRBV29-1 to TRBJ2-2; TRBD1 or TRBD2 may be the D gene (5 bases each). The V end lost 5 bases, the J end lost 13 bases, and 11 bases lay between the germline ends. In germline, CDR1 is SQVTM, CDR2 ANQGSEA. CDR3 size: 10 residues. Written as DNA, the CDR3 is TGCAGCGTTTGGGCAGGGAGGCTGTTTTTT. This encodes CSVWAGRLFF.

This clonotype was picked up a small number of times. The genes are TRBV18 and TRBJ1-1; D is possibly TRBD1 (5 bases). Germline lookup yields CDR1 KGHSH and CDR2 LQKENI. Trimming took 6 bases from V and 2 from J, leaving 19 bases between them. The CDR3 loop spans 16 amino acids. CDR3 nucleotides: TGTGCCAGCTCCCCAACGGGGGGAGGGCCTAACACTGAAGCTTTCTTT. This encodes CASSPTGGGPNTEAFF.

The rearrangement joins TRBV4-2 to TRBJ2-6; no definite D call. The CDR3 consists of 17 residues. CDR1 LGHNA and CDR2 YNFKEQ come from the germline V gene. V shed 1 base and J shed 2 bases, with 12 bases lying between them. CDR3 DNA sequence: TGTGCCAGCAGCCAAGGTGGCTCCCCGCCTGGGGCCAACGTCCTGACTTTC. Translation: CASSQGGSPPGANVLTF.

This clonotype has more than one count but fewer than ten. The V call is TRBV12-3 or TRBV12-4, the J call TRBJ2-5; weak D call: TRBD2 (6 bases). Between the trimmed V and J ends, which lost 5 bases and 4 bases, there was a span of 11 bases. The CDR3 is 13 amino acids. In DNA, the CDR3 is TGTGCCAGCAGTGCAACTAGCATAGAGACCCAGTACTTC. Protein sequence: CASSATSIETQYF.

V gene TRBV20-1 combines with J gene TRBJ2-7, with TRBD1 as a possible D gene (6 bases). The germline V and J ends were trimmed by 0 bases and 2 bases, with 14 bases remaining between them. Germline V gene data show CDR1 as DFQATT and CDR2 as SNEGSKA (reference sequence). The CDR3 contains 15 residues. DNA of the CDR3: TGCAGTGCTAGAGAACCGCAGACAGGAGCCTACGAGCAGTACTTC. It specifies CSAREPQTGAYEQYF.

This clonotype has a single count. The J gene is TRBJ2-5, the V gene TRBV29-1; tentative D call: TRBD1 (7 bases). Germline loops: CDR1 SQVTM, CDR2 ANQGSEA. The ends were cut back, 6 bases at V and 0 bases at J, with 26 bases in the middle. The CDR3 is 18 amino acids. CDR3 sequence: CSVPAGQPGGKYQETQYF. CDR3 DNA sequence: TGCAGCGTCCCCGCGGGACAGCCGGGTGGGAAGTACCAAGAGACCCAGTACTTC. The variable domain in full, completed from reference TRBV29-1 and TRBJ2-5, reads SAVISQKPSRDICQRGTSLTIQCQVDSQVTMMFWYRQQPGQSLTLIATANQGSEATYESGFVIDKFPISRPNLTFSTLTVSNMSPEDSSIYLCSVPAGQPGGKYQETQYFGPGTRLLVL.

This clonotype was seen a handful of times. The chain employs TRBV7-2 and TRBJ1-1; D might be TRBD1 (5 bases). V lost 9 bases and J 4 bases, leaving 15 bases between the germline ends. The CDR3 totals 13 residues. The germline V gene encodes CDR1 SGHTA and CDR2 FQGNSA. In nucleotides, the CDR3 is TGTGCCAGTCTTCGGGGCGGCACCACTGAAGCTTTCTTT. Translation: CASLRGGTTEAFF.

The chain has TRBV5-1 and TRBJ2-1; no definite D call. Germline V gene data show CDR1 as SGHRS and CDR2 as YFSETQ. V lost 4 bases and J 4 bases, leaving 12 bases between the germline ends. There are 14 residues in the CDR3. Here the CDR3 DNA reads TGCGCCAGCAGCCCCCTCCAGGTTTACAATGAGCAGTTCTTC. This codes for CASSPLQVYNEQFF.

This clonotype showed up just a few times. The rearrangement uses TRBV4-1 and TRBJ2-1; D is uncertain. Germline CDR1 and CDR2: MGHRA and YSYEKL. V gave up 1 base and J gave up 1 base, with 8 bases separating them. The CDR3 contains 15 residues. CDR3 protein: CASSQAPPSYNEQFF. The CDR3, as DNA: TGCGCCAGCAGCCAAGCTCCCCCGTCCTACAATGAGCAGTTCTTC.

This rearrangement joins TRBV2 to TRBJ2-3, with a possible D match to TRBD2 (7 bases). Germline V gene data show CDR1 as SNHLY and CDR2 as FYNNEI. The CDR3 contains 15 residues. The V end lost 6 bases, the J end lost 2 bases, and 15 bases lay between the germline ends. CDR3 bases: TGTGCCAGCAGGAGGGGGACTATTCACACAGATACGCAGTATTTT. Its translation is CASRRGTIHTDTQYF.

This clonotype has a handful of counts. V is TRBV29-1 and J is TRBJ2-1; D is unclear. CDR3 length: 13 residues. The ends were cut back, 4 bases at V and 0 bases at J, with 7 bases in the middle. Germline assignment: CDR1 SQVTM and CDR2 ANQGSEA. Here the CDR3 DNA reads TGCAGCGTTGGAGCCTCCTCCTACAATGAGCAGTTCTTC. This gives the protein CSVGASSYNEQFF.

This clonotype was counted only a few times. V gene TRBV5-1 combines with J gene TRBJ1-3, with D hard to call. V lost 0 bases and J lost 2, with 3 bases in between. CDR1 is SGHRS and CDR2 is YFSETQ in the germline V gene. This CDR3 contains 13 residues. CDR3 amino acids: CASSLEAGNTIYF. Here the CDR3 DNA reads TGCGCCAGCAGCTTGGAGGCTGGAAACACCATATATTTT.